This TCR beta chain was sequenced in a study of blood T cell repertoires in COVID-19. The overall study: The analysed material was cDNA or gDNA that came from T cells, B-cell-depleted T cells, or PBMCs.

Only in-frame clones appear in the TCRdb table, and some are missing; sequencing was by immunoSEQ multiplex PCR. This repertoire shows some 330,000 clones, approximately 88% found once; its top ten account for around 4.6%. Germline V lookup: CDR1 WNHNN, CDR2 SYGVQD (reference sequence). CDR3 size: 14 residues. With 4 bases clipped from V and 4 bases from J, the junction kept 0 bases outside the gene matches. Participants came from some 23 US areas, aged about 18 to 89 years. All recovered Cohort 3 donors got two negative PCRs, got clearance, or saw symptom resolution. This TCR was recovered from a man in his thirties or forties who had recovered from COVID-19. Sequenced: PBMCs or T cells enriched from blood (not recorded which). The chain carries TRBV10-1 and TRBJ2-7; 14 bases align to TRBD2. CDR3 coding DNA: TGCGCCAGCAGTGGACTAGCGGGGGGGTACGAGCAGTACTTC. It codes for CASSGLAGGYEQYF.